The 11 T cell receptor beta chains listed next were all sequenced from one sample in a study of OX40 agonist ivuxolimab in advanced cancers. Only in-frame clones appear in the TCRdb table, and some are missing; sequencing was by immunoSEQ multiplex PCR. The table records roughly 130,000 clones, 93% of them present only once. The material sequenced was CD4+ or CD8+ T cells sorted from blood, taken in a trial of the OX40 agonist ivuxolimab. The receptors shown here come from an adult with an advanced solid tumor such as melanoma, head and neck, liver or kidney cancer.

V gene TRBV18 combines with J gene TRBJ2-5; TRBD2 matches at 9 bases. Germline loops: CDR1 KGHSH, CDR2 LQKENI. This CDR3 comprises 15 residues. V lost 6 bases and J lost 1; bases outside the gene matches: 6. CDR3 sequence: CASSSSGTFQETQYF. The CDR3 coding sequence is TGTGCCAGCTCGTCTAGCGGGACTTTCCAAGAGACCCAGTACTTC.

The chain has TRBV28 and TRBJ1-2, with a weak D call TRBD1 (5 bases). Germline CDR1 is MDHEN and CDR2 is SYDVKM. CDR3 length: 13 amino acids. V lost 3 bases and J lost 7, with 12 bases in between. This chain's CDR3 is CASSLGQGGGYTF. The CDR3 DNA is TGTGCCAGCAGTTTGGGCCAGGGCGGTGGCTACACCTTC.

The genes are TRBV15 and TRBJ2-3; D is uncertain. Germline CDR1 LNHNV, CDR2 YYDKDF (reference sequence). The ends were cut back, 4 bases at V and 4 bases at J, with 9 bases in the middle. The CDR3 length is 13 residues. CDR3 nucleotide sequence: TGTGCCACCAGCAAAGGGATCCCAGATACGCAGTATTTT. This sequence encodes CATSKGIPDTQYF.

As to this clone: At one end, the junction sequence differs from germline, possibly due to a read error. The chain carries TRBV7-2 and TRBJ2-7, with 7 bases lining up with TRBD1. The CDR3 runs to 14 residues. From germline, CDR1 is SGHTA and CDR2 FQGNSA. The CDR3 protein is CVSSFGTVSYEQYF. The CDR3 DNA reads TGTGTCAGCAGCTTCGGGACAGTCTCCTACGAGCAGTACTTC.

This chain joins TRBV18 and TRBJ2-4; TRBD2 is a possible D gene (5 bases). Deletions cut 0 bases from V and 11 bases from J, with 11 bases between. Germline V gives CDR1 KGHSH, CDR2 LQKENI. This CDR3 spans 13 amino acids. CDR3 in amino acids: CASSPPNRGLQYF. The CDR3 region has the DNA TGTGCCAGCTCACCACCGAATCGGGGTCTTCAGTACTTC.

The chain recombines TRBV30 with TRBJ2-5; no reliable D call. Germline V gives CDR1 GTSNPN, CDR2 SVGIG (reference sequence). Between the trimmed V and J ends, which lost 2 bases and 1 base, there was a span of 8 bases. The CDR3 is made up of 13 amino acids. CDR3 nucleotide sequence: TGTGCCTGGAGTCGCCAGCTCCAAGAGACCCAGTACTTC. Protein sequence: CAWSRQLQETQYF.

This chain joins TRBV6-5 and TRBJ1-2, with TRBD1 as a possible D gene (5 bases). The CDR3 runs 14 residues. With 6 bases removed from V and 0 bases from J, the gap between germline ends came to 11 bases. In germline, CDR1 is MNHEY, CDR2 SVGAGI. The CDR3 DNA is TGTGCCAGCAGCTCAGGGTTATCTAACTATGGCTACACCTTC. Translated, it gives CASSSGLSNYGYTF.

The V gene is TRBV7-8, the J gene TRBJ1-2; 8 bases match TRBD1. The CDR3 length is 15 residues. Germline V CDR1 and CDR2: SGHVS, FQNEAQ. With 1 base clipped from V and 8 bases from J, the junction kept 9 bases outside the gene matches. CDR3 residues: CASSLEDRGWRGYTF. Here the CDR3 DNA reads TGTGCCAGCAGCTTAGAAGACAGGGGTTGGCGGGGCTACACCTTC.

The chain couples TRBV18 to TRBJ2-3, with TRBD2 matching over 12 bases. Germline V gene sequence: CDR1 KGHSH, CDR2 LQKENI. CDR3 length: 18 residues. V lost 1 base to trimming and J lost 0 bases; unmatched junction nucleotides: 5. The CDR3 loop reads CASSPQTSGGSSTDTQYF. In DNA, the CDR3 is TGTGCCAGCTCACCACAGACTAGCGGGGGTTCTAGCACAGATACGCAGTATTTT.

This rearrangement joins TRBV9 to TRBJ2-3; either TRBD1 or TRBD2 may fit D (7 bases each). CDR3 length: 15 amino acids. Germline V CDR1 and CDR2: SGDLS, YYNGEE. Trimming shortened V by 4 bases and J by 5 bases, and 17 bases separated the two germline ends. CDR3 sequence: CASSPGRGQVDTQYF. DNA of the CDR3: TGTGCCAGCAGCCCGGGGAGGGGGCAGGTAGATACGCAGTATTTT.

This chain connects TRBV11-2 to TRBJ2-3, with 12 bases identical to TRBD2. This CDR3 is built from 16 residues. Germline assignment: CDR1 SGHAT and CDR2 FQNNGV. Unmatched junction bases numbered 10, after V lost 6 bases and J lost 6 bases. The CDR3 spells CASRRLAGGPLDTQYF. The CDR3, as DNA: TGTGCCAGCAGAAGGCTAGCGGGAGGGCCCCTGGATACGCAGTATTTT.